Listed below are T cell receptor beta chains from one sample, sequenced in a study of Ad26.COV2.S vaccination and SARS-CoV-2 variants. Only in-frame clones appear in the TCRdb table, and some are missing; sequencing was by immunoSEQ multiplex PCR. Among hundreds of thousands of clones, about nine tenths were seen once, and the ten largest hold 12%. The material was peripheral blood, obtained in a trial of Ad26.COV2.S vaccine versus placebo. Receptor source: a person aged 18-60 years who received the Ad26.COV2.S COVID-19 vaccine or a placebo. The CDR3 runs from the conserved cysteine through the conserved F or W. A D gene is named only where the DNA matches it firmly. Expanded clones are given a class, and other clones once, few, many or no size at all.

>NA|TRBV6-2/TRBV6-3|TRBJ2-7|TRBD2
TGTGCCAGCAGTTACCCGCGAGTGGGACTAGCGGGAGGACTCTCCTACGAGCAGTACTTC
CASSYPRVGLAGGLSYEQYF
>NA|TRBV6-5|TRBJ1-5|NA
TGTGCCAGCGCAATTAGACCGGACGCGGATCAGCCCCAGCATTTT
CASAIRPDADQPQHF
>NA|TRBV7-8|TRBJ2-7|TRBD2
TGTGCCAGCAGCTTACGAATGAGCGGGAGCGAGCAGTACTTC
CASSLRMSGSEQYF
>NA|TRBV30|TRBJ2-1|TRBD1
TGTGCCTGGAGTTCCTTGGACAGGGGCCCCAATGAGCAGTTCTTC
CAWSSLDRGPNEQFF
>NA|TRBV2|TRBJ2-3|TRBD1
TGTGCCAGCGACAACCGGGACAGGGCCCCAGATACGCAGTATTTT
CASDNRDRAPDTQYF
>NA|TRBV6-5|TRBJ1-5|NA
TGTGCCAGCAGTTTAGAAGAGAATCAGCCCCAGCATTTT
CASSLEENQPQHF
>NA|TRBV11-2|TRBJ2-1|TRBD2
TGTGCCAGCAGCTTAGGAACTAGCGGCATCAATGAGCAGTTCTTC
CASSLGTSGINEQFF
>NA|TRBV6-2/TRBV6-3|TRBJ1-5|NA
TGTGCCAGCAGTTACGCGAAGTATAATCAGCCCCAGCATTTT
CASSYAKYNQPQHF
>NA|TRBV6-5|TRBJ2-7|TRBD1
TGTGCCAGCAGTTACTCCGGGACAGGGGGCTCCTACGAGCAGTACTTC
CASSYSGTGGSYEQYF
>NA|TRBV5-1|TRBJ2-2|TRBD1
TGCGCCAGCAGCTCCGGGACAGACACCGGGGAGCTGTTTTTT
CASSSGTDTGELFF
>NA|TRBV4-1|TRBJ2-5|NA
TGCGCCAGCAGCCAGGCTCCCGGACAACCGGTCCAAGAGACCCAGTACTTC
CASSQAPGQPVQETQYF
>NA|TRBV28|TRBJ1-1|NA
TGTGCCAGCAGTCCTGGGTGGGACACTGAAGCTTTCTTT
CASSPGWDTEAFF
>NA|TRBV7-2|TRBJ2-2|TRBD2
TGTGCCAGCAGCCTCCAACCCCCCCTAGCGGGCGGGGGGACCGGGGAGCTGTTTTTT
CASSLQPPLAGGGTGELFF
>NA|TRBV4-2|TRBJ2-5|NA
TGTGCCAGCAGCCAAGAGGCAGGGGAGCCACTGGGGACCCAGTACTTC
CASSQEAGEPLGTQYF
>NA|TRBV15|TRBJ2-1|TRBD2
TGTGCCACCAGCAGAGACGAGGGCGGGAGGGCCTACAATGAGCAGTTCTTC
CATSRDEGGRAYNEQFF
>NA|TRBV9|TRBJ2-1|TRBD2
TGTGCCAGCAGCGTTTCTAGCGGGGAATACAATGAGCAGTTCTTC
CASSVSSGEYNEQFF
>NA|TRBV10-3|TRBJ2-1|NA
TGTGCCATCAGTGATGTAGGCTACAATGAGCAGTTCTTC
CAISDVGYNEQFF
>NA|TRBV11-2|TRBJ2-1|TRBD2
TGTGCCAGCAGCTTAGATCCGGGACTAGCGGGATACAATGAGCAGTTCTTC
CASSLDPGLAGYNEQFF
>NA|TRBV28|TRBJ2-1|TRBD2
TGTGCCAGCAGTCTTAGCGGGGCTCGGAATGAGCAGTTCTTC
CASSLSGARNEQFF
>NA|TRBV4-1|TRBJ2-7|NA
TGCGCCAGCAGCCAAGGGCCCCGCTCGAGCTCCTACGAGCAGTACTTC
CASSQGPRSSSYEQYF
>once|TRBV6-2/TRBV6-3|TRBJ2-5|NA
TGTGCCAGCAGTCACGCGGTTAGGGGCCAAGAGACCCAGTACTTC
CASSHAVRGQETQYF
>NA|TRBV4-2|TRBJ2-1|NA
TGTGCCAGCAGCCAAGGTGGCAATGAGCAGTTCTTC
CASSQGGNEQFF